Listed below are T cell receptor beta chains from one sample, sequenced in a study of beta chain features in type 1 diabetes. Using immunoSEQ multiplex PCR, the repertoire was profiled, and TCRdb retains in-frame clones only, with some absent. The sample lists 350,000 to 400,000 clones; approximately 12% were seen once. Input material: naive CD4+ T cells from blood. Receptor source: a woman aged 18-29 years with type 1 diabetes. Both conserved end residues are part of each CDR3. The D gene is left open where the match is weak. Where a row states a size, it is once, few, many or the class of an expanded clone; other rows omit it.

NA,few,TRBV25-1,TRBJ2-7,TGTGCCAGCAGTGAACAGGGCTACGAGCAGTACTTC,CASSEQGYEQYF
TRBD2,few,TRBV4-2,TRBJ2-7,TGTGCCAGCAGCCAAGATTTAGGACTAGCGGGATCCTACGAGCAGTACTTC,CASSQDLGLAGSYEQYF
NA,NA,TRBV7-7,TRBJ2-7,TGTGCCAGCAGCTTGACTAACGAAGTTGAGCAGTACTTC,CASSLTNEVEQYF
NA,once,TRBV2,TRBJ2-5,TGTGCCAGCCGCGGACTACCTAGGGAGACCCAGTACTTC,CASRGLPRETQYF
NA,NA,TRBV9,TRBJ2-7,TGTGCCAGCAGCGTAGGGTCTAGCACCTACGAGCAGTACTTC,CASSVGSSTYEQYF
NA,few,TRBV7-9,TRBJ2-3,TGTGCCAGCAGCTTGAGGGCCATCACAGATACGCAGTATTTT,CASSLRAITDTQYF
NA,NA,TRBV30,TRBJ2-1,TGTGCCTGGAGTTCCATGTCCTTCAGCGGGACAGGCCATGAGCAGTTCTTC,CAWSSMSFSGTGHEQFF
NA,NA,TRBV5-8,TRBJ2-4,TGTGCCAGCAGCAATCGGGACACCGAAAACATTCAGTACTTC,CASSNRDTENIQYF
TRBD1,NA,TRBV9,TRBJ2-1,TGTGCCAGCAGCCTCCGGACAGGGTCCTACAATGAGCAGTTCTTC,CASSLRTGSYNEQFF
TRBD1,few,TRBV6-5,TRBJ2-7,TGTGCCAGCAGTTACTCTGGGACAGGGCTCTACGAGCAGTACTTC,CASSYSGTGLYEQYF
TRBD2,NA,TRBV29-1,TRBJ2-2,TGCAGCGCCCGAACTAGCGGGGGCACCGGGGAGCTGTTTTTT,CSARTSGGTGELFF
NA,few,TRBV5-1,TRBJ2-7,TGCGCCAGCAGCCCGGGGGTAGCGAATTACGAGCAGTACTTC,CASSPGVANYEQYF
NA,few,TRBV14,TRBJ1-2,TGTGCCAGCAGCCAAGGGGCCCTCTATGGCTACACCTTC,CASSQGALYGYTF
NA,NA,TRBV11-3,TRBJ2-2,TGTGCCAGCAGCCACAAGCTGACGGGTACCGGGGAGCTGTTTTTT,CASSHKLTGTGELFF
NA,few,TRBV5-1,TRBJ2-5,TGCGCCAGCAGCTTGGAGGGGAAAGAGACCCAGTACTTC,CASSLEGKETQYF
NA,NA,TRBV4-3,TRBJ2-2,TGCGCCAGCAGCCAAGATGCACGAAGGGGTGAAGAGGCCGGGGAGCTGTTTTTT,CASSQDARRGEEAGELFF
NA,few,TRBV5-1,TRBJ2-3,TGCGCCAGCATTCGAGCGGAATACACAGATACGCAGTATTTT,CASIRAEYTDTQYF
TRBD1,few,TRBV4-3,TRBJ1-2,TGCGCCAGCAGCCAAGATCCGGGACAGCTCTATGGCTACACCTTC,CASSQDPGQLYGYTF
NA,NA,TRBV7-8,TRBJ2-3,TGTGCCAGCAGCTTAGTTCGTCAGGGCGGAGATACGCAGTATTTT,CASSLVRQGGDTQYF
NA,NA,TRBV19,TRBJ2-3,TGTGCCAGTACCCCCCACGTGAGGGGCACAGATACGCAGTATTTT,CASTPHVRGTDTQYF
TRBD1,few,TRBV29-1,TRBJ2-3,TGCAGCGCCTCAGGGGGCGAGGGAGATACGCAGTATTTT,CSASGGEGDTQYF
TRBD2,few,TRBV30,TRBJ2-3,TGTGCCTGGAGTCCCCAACTAGCGGGAGGGCCAGATACGCAGTATTTT,CAWSPQLAGGPDTQYF
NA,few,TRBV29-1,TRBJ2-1,TGCAGCTTGGTTGGGAGCTCCTACAATGAGCAGTTCTTC,CSLVGSSYNEQFF
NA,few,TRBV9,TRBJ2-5,TGTGCCAGCAGCGAGGGATCCGGGAAGACCCAGTACTTC,CASSEGSGKTQYF
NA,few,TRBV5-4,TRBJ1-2,TGTGCCAGCAGCTTGTCCGCAGGGGTTGGCTACACCTTC,CASSLSAGVGYTF
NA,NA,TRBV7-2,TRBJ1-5,TGTGCCAGCAGCTTAGTGGGGGGGCGAGGCAATCAGCCCCAGCATTTT,CASSLVGGRGNQPQHF
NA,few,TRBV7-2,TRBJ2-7,TGTGCCAGCAGCCTCGGGACAACCTACGAGCAGTACTTC,CASSLGTTYEQYF
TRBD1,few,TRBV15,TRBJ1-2,TGTGCCACCAGCAGAGCCTCCTCACAGGGGCCTAGGGGTAACTATGGCTACACCTTC,CATSRASSQGPRGNYGYTF
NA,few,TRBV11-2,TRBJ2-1,TGTGCCAGCAGCGCGGGGAGCTACAATGAGCAGTTCTTC,CASSAGSYNEQFF
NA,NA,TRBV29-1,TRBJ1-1,TGCAGCGTTGAATCTTCCCCAGGGTTTGACACTGAAGCTTTCTTT,CSVESSPGFDTEAFF
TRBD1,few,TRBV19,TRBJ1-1,TGTGCCAGTAACATACAGGGGGTCGGGTCTGAAGCTTTCTTT,CASNIQGVGSEAFF
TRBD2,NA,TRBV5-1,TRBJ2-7,TGCGCCAGCAGCGCCCGGCGGGAGGAGGGGTACGAGCAGTACTTC,CASSARREEGYEQYF
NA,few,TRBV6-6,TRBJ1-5,TGTGCCAGCAGTTACTCGACTCGCAATCAGCCCCAGCATTTT,CASSYSTRNQPQHF
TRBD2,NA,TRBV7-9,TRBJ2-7,TGTGCCAGCAGCCTGGGGAGCGGGAGACTTGCCGAGCAGTACTTC,CASSLGSGRLAEQYF
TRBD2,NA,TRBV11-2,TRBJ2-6,TGTGCCAGCAGCTTACTTGGTCTAGCGGGTGTCTCTGGGGCCAACGTCCTGACTTTC,CASSLLGLAGVSGANVLTF
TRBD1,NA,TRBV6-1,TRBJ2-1,TGTGCCAGCTACCCTGGACAGGGTGTCGGTGAGCAGTTCTTC,CASYPGQGVGEQFF
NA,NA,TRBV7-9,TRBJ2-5,TGTGCCAGCAGCTTAGGCGGGACCTTCCGGGAGACCCAGTACTTC,CASSLGGTFRETQYF
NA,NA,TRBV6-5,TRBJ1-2,TGTGCCAGCAGAGCGACAGCCTATGGCTACACCTTC,CASRATAYGYTF
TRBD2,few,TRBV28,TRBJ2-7,TGTGCCAGCAGTACCCAGGGGACTAGTGCCTACGAGCAGTACTTC,CASSTQGTSAYEQYF
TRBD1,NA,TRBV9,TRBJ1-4,TGTGCCAGCAGCGCCCCCGGGACAGCGAGTGAAAAACTGTTTTTT,CASSAPGTASEKLFF
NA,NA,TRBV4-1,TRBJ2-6,TGCGCCAGCAGCCAAGCCGAGGTGGGCTCTGGGGCCAACGTCCTGACTTTC,CASSQAEVGSGANVLTF
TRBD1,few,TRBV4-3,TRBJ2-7,TGCGCCAGCAGCCAAGACAGGGGGCTCTACGAGCAGTACTTC,CASSQDRGLYEQYF
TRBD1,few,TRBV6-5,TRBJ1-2,TGTGCCACTAGATCCGGGACAGGGGTGTCATATGGCTACACCTTC,CATRSGTGVSYGYTF
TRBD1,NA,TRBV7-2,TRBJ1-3,TGTGCCAGCAGCCTCCGGACAGGGACAGGAAACACCATATATTTT,CASSLRTGTGNTIYF
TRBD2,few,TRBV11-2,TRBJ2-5,TGTGCCAGCAGCCCCCCGGGAGGGACCCAGTACTTC,CASSPPGGTQYF
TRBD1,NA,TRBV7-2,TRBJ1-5,TGTGCCAGCAGGGTGACAGGGGATCAGCCCCAGCATTTT,CASRVTGDQPQHF
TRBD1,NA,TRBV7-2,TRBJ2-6,TGTGCCAGCAGCTTAGATCTAGGACAGGGGGCTGGGGCCAACGTCCTGACTTTC,CASSLDLGQGAGANVLTF
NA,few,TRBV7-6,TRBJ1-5,TGTGCCGAGGGCAGGCTAAATAGCAATCAGCCCCAGCATTTT,CAEGRLNSNQPQHF
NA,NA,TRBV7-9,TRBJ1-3,TGTGCCAGCCCGGGTGGAGGAAACACCATATATTTT,CASPGGGNTIYF
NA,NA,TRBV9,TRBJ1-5,TGTGCCACACCTCGAAGCTGTGTCAATCAGCCCCAGCATTTT,CATPRSCVNQPQHF
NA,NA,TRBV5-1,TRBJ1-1,TGCGCCAGCAGCTTCACTTTGAACACTGAAGCTTTCTTT,CASSFTLNTEAFF
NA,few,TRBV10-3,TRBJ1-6,TGTGCCATCAGTATGGCGCAGGGCCAAGCATCACCCCTCCACTTT,CAISMAQGQASPLHF
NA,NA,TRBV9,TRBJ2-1,TGTGCCAGCAGCAAGAGGACAGCCCCTACCTACAATGAGCAGTTCTTC,CASSKRTAPTYNEQFF
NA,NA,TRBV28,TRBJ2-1,TGTGCCAGCAGTCCAACCGGGACTGCATCCTACAATGAGCAGTTCTTC,CASSPTGTASYNEQFF